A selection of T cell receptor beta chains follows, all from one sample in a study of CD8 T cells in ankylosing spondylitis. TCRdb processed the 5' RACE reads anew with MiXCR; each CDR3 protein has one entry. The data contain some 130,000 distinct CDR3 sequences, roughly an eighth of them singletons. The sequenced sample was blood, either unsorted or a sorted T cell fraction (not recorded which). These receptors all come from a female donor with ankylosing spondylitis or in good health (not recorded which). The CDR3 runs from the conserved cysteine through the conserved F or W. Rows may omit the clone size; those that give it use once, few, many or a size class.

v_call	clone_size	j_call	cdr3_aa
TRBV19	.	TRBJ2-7	CASSSGTAPSSYEQYF
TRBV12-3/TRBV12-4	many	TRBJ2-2	CASSLSGGPGELFF
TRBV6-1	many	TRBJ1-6	CASSRDRANSPLHF
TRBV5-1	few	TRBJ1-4	CASSLVGTGARKLFF
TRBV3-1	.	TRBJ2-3	CASSPLTGGLADTQYF
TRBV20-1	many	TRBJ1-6	CSAPVVGANSPLHF
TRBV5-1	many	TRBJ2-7	CASSPGPGTDYEQYF
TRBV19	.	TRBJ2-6	CASSRGPSGANVLTF
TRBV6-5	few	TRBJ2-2	CASIRQGNTGELFF
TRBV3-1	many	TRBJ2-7	CASSQVPGSSYEQYF
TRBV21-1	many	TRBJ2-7	CASIPSSGSSYEQYF
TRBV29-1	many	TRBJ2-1	CSVYRDTNEQFF
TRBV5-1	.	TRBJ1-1	CASSFAGWNTEAFF
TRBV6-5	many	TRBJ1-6	CASSLRGPGSPLHF
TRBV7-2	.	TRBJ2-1	CASSSSKEQFF
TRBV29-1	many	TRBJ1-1	CSVEGRPEAFF